This TCR beta chain comes out of a study of T cell responses to AZD1222 COVID-19 vaccine. Looking at the study overall: Pooled in the analysis were second doses at about 4 or about 12 weeks.

The CDR3 is 15 amino acids. Germline-derived CDR1 and CDR2 are KGHSH and LQKENI. The V end was cut by 0 bases, the J end by 4 bases, with 12 bases between. The assay was immunoSEQ multiplex PCR, and TCRdb's table has in-frame clones only and misses some. The repertoire holds 150,000 or so clones, with 90% as singletons. This specimen consisted of peripheral blood, obtained on day 0 of AZD1222 vaccination. V gene TRBV18 combines with J gene TRBJ1-1; D is possibly TRBD1 (5 bases). This clonotype originated in an adult in good health. Written as DNA, the CDR3 is TGTGCCAGCTCACCACCGACCAGGGCGGGCACTGAAGCTTTCTTT. Amino acid sequence: CASSPPTRAGTEAFF.